This TCR beta chain appears in the sequencing data of a study of blood T cell repertoires in COVID-19. Study-level background: Acute and convalescent COVID-19 samples came from the United States, Italy and Spain.

The assay was immunoSEQ multiplex PCR, and TCRdb's table has in-frame clones only and misses some. Of around 290,000 clones in the sample, around 90% were seen once. Germline V CDR1 and CDR2: LGHDT, YNNKEL (reference sequence). The CDR3 contains 13 residues. Trimming cost V 5 bases and J 5 bases; bases outside gene matches: 4. Assignments of participants to cohorts depended upon their own reported clinical history. The recovered donors of Cohort 3 showed two negative PCRs, clearance, or symptom resolution. This chain joins TRBV3-1 (or the pseudogene TRBV3-2) and TRBJ2-7; TRBD2 matches 9 bases. Input material: PBMCs or T cells enriched from blood (not recorded which). The clonotype comes from a woman between 40 and 50 years old who had recovered from COVID-19. The CDR3 region has the DNA TGTGCCAGCAGCTTTGGGACTAGCAACGAGCAGTACTTC. This codes for CASSFGTSNEQYF.